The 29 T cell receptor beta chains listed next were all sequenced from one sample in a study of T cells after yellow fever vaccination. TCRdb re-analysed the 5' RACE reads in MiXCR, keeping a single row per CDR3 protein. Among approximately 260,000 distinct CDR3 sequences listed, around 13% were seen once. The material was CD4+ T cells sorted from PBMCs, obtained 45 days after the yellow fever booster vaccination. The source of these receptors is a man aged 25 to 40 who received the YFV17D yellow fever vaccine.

In nucleotides, the CDR3 is TGCGCCAGCAAGGGCTCGGCGAATGAGCAGTTCTTC. Encoded protein: CASKGSANEQFF. The chain couples TRBV5-1 to TRBJ2-1; D is unresolved. This CDR3 is 12 amino acids long. Per germline, CDR1 SGHRS and CDR2 YFSETQ. V lost 6 bases to trimming and J lost 7 bases, with 11 bases between them.

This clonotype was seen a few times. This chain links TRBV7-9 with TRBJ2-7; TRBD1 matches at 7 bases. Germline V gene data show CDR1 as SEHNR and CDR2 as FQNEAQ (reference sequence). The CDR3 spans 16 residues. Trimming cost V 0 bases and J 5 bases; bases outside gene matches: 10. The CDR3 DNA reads TGTGCCAGCAGCTTAGCCTACGGGACAGAAGGGGACGAGCAGTACTTC. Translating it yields CASSLAYGTEGDEQYF.

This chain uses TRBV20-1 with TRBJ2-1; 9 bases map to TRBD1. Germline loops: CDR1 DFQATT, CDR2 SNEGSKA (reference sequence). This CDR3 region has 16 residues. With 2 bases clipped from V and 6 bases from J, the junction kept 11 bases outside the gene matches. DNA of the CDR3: TGCAGTGCTAGACCTGCGGGACAGGGTAAAAGCAATGAGCAGTTCTTC. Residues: CSARPAGQGKSNEQFF.

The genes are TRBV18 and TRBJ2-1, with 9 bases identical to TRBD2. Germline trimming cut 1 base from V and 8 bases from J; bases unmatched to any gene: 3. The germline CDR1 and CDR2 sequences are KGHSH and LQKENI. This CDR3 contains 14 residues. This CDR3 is CASSPLAGAHEQFF. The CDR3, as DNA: TGTGCCAGCTCACCACTAGCGGGAGCGCATGAGCAGTTCTTC.

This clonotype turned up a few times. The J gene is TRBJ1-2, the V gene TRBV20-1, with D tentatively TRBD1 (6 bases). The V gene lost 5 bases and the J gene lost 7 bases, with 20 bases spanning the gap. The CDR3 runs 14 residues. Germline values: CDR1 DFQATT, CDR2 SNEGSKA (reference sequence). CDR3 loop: CSAHKNPGETGYTF. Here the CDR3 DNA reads TGCAGTGCTCACAAAAACCCAGGGGAGACTGGCTACACCTTC.

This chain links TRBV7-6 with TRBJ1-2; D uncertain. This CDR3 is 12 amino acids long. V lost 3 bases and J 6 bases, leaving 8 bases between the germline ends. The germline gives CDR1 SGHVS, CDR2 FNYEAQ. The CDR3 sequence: CASSFNRDGYTF. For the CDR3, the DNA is TGTGCCAGCAGCTTTAACCGGGATGGCTACACCTTC.

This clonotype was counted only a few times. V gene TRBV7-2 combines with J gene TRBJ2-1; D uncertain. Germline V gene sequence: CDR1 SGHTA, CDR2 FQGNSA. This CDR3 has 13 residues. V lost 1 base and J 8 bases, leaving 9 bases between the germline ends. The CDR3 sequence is CASSLGGGDEQFF. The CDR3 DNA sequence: TGTGCCAGCAGCTTAGGTGGTGGGGATGAGCAGTTCTTC.

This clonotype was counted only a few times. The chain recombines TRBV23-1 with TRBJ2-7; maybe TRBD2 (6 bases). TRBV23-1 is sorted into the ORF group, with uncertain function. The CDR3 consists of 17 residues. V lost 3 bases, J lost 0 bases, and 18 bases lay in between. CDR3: CASSQWLGTSVSYEQYF. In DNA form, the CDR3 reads TGCGCCAGCAGTCAGTGGTTAGGGACTTCCGTCTCCTACGAGCAGTACTTC.

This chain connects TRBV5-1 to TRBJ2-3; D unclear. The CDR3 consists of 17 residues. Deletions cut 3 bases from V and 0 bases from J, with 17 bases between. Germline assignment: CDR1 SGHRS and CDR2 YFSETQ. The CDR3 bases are TGCGCCAGCAGCTCAACATGGGCCTTCACTAGCACAGATACGCAGTATTTT. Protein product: CASSSTWAFTSTDTQYF. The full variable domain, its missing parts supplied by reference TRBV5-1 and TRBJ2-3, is KAGVTQTPRYLIKTRGQQVTLSCSPISGHRSVSWYQQTPGQGLQFLFEYFSETQRNKGNFPGRFSGRQFSNSRSEMNVSTLELGDSALYLCASSSTWAFTSTDTQYFGPGTRLTVL.

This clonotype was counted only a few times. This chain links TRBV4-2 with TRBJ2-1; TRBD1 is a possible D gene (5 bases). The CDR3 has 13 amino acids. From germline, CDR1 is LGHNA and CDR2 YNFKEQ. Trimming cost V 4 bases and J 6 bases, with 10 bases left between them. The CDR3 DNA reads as TGTGCCAGCAGCCCCCACCAGGGCAATGAGCAGTTCTTC. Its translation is CASSPHQGNEQFF.

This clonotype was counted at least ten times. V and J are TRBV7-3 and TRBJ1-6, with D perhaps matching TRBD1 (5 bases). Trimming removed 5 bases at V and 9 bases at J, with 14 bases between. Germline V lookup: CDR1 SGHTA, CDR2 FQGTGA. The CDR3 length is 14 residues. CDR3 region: CASSRHGGGSPLHF. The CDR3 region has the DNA TGTGCCAGCAGCCGACACGGGGGGGGTTCACCCCTCCACTTT.

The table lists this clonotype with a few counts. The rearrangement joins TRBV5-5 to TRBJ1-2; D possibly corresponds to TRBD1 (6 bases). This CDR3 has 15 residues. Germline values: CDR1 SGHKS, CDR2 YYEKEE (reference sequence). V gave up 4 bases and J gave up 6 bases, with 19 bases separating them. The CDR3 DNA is TGTGCCAGCAGCCAAAGAGGACAGAGTAGGGATGGCTACACCTTC. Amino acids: CASSQRGQSRDGYTF. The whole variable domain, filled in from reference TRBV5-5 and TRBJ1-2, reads DAGVTQSPTHLIKTRGQQVTLRCSPISGHKSVSWYQQVLGQGPQFIFQYYEKEERGRGNFPDRFSARQFPNYSSELNVNALLLGDSALYLCASSQRGQSRDGYTFGSGTRLTVV.

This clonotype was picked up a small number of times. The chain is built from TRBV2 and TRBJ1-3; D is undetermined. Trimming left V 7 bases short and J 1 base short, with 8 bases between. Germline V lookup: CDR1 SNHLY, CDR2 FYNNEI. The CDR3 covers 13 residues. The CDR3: CASNVWSGNTIYF. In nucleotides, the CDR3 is TGTGCCAGCAACGTATGGTCTGGAAACACCATATATTTT.

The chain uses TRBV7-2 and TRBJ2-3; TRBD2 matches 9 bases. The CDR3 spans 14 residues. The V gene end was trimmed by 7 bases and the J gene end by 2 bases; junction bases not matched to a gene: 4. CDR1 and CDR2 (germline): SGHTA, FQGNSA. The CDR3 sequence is CASKTSGSTDTQYF. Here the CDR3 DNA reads TGTGCCAGCAAGACTAGCGGATCCACAGATACGCAGTATTTT.

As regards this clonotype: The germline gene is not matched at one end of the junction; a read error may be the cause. The CDR3 coding sequence is TGTGCCAGCAGTCACTCGGGACAGGGGGCGGGCGGAGCAGAGACCCAGTACTTC. It is translated as CASSHSGQGAGGAETQYF. The rearrangement uses TRBV6-5 and TRBJ2-5; 12 positions match TRBD1. CDR1 and CDR2 (germline): MNHEY, SVGAGI. The CDR3 spans 18 residues.

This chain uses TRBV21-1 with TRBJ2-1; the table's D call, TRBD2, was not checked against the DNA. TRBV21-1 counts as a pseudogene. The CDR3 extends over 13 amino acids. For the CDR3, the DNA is TGTGCCAGCAGGGGACTAGCACTCAATGAGCAGTTCTTC. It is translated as CASRGLALNEQFF.

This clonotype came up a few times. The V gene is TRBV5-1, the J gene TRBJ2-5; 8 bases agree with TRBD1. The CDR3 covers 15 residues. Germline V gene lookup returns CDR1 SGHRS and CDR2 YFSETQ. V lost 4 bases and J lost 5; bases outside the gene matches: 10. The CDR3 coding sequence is TGCGCCAGCAGCCCCACGTCCCGGGACAGGGAGACCCAGTACTTC. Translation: CASSPTSRDRETQYF.

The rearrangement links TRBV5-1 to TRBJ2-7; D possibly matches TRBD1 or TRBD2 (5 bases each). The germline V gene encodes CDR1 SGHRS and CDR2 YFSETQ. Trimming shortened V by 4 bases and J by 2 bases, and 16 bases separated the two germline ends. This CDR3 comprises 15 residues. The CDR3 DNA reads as TGCGCCAGCAGCCTTGAGGGGTCCGCCCCCTACGAGCAGTACTTC. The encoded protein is CASSLEGSAPYEQYF.

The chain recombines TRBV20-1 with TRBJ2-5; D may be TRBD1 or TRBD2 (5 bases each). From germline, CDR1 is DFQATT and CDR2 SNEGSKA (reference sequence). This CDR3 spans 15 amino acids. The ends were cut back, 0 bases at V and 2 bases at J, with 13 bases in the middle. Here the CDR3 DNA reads TGCAGTGCTAGAGATGCGGTGAGGGGACAAGAGACCCAGTACTTC. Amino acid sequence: CSARDAVRGQETQYF.

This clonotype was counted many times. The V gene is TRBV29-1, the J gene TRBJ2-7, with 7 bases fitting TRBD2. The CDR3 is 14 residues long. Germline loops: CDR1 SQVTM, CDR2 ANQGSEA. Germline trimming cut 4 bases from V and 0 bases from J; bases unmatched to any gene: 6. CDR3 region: CSVGRGTNSYEQYF. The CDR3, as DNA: TGCAGCGTTGGCCGCGGGACTAACTCCTACGAGCAGTACTTC.

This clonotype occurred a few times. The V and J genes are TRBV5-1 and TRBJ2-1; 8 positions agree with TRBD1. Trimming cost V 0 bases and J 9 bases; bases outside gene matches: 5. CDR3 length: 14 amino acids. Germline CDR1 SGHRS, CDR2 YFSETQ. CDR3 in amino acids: CASSLGPGGVEQFF. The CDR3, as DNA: TGCGCCAGCAGCTTGGGCCCAGGGGGCGTTGAGCAGTTCTTC.

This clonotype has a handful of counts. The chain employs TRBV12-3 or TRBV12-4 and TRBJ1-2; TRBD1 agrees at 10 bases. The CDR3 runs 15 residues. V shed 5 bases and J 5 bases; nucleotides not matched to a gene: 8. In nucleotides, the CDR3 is TGTGCCAGCAGTAGACAGGGGGCAGGTATTTATGGCTACACCTTC. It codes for CASSRQGAGIYGYTF.

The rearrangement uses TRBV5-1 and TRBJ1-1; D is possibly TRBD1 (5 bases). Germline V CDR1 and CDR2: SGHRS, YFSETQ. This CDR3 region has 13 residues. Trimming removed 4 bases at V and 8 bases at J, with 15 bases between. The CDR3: CASSPFGGWEAFF. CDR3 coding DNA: TGCGCCAGCAGCCCTTTTGGGGGATGGGAAGCTTTCTTT.

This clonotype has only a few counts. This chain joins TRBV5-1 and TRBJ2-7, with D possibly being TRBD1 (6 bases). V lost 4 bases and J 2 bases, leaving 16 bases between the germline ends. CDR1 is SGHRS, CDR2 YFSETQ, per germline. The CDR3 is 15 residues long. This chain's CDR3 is CASSSSTGSTYEQYF. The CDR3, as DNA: TGCGCCAGCAGCAGCTCGACAGGTTCAACCTACGAGCAGTACTTC.

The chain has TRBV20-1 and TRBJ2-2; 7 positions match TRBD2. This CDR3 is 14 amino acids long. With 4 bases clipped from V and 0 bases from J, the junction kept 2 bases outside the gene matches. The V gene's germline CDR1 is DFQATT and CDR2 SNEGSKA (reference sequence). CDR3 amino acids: CSAMGGANTGELFF. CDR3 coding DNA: TGCAGTGCTATGGGGGGGGCGAACACCGGGGAGCTGTTTTTT.

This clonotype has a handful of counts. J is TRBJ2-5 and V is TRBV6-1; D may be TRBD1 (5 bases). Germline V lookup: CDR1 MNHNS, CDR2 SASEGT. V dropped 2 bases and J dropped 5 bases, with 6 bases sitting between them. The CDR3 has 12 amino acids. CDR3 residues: CASSEQGETQYF. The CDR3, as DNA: TGTGCCAGCAGTGAACAGGGTGAGACCCAGTACTTC.

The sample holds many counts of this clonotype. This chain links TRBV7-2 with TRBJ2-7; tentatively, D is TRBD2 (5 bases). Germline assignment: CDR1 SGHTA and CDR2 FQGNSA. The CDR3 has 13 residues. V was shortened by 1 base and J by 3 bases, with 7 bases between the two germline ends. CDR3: CASSLGEGYEQYF. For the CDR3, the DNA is TGTGCCAGCAGCTTAGGAGAGGGCTACGAGCAGTACTTC.

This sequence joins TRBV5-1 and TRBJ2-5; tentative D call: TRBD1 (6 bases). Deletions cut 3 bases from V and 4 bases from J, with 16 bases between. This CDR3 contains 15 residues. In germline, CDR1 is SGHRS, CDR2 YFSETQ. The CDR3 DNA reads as TGCGCCAGCAGCTCCACGGGGCCAGGGGTAGAGACCCAGTACTTC. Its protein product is CASSSTGPGVETQYF.

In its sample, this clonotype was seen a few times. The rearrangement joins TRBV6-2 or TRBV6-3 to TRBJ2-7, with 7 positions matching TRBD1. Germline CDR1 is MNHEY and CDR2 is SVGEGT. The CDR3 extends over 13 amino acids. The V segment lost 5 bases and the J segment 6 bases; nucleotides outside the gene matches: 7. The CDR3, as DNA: TGTGCCAGCAGTACGACAGGGACGGGCGAGCAGTACTTC. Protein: CASSTTGTGEQYF.